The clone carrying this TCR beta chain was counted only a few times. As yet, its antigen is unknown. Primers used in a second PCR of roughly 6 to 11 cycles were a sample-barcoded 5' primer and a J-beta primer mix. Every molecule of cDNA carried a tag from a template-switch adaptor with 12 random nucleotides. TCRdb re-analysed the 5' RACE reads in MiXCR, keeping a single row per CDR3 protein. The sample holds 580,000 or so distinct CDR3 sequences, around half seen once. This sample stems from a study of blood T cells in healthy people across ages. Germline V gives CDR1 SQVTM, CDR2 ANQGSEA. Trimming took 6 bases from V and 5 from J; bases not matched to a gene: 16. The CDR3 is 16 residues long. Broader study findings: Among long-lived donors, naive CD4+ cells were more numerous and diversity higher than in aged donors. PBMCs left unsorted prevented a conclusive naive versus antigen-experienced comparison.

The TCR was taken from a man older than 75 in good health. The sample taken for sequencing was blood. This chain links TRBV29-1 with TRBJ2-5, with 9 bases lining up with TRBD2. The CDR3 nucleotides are TGCAGCGTGGTGCTAGGGCGGGGGGGCCTATTGGAGACCCAGTACTTC. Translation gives CSVVLGRGGLLETQYF.